The present T cell receptor beta chain was sequenced within a study of human T cells and chemical hapten exposure. About this clonotype: No antigen is known for it.

Time point specified: pre-sensitization, week 0. Treatment meaning: therapeutic diphenylcyclopropenone sensitization with weekly scalp DPC. Individual cDNA molecules had unique molecular identifiers attached to them by the library. Original data processing: Samples contained a median of 95,638 TCRs, with a range of about 20,000 to 750,000. One entry per CDR3 protein, called by TCRdb with MiXCR from the RACE reads. Here the V and J calls rest on TCRdb's processing, not on the authors' analysis. The sample lists under 100,000 distinct CDR3 sequences; 7.5% to 9.5% were seen once. Study-wide findings and caveats: Among TCRs, those above 1 in 1000 frequency were unaffected by DPC sensitization.

Trimming pared 2 bases from V and 4 bases from J, leaving 13 bases between. This CDR3 has 15 residues. Sequences were derived from whole blood, sampled in connection with sensitization to the hapten diphenylcyclopropenone (DPC). V usage is TRBV12-3 or TRBV12-4 and J usage is TRBJ2-3; the D is unclear. This TCR derives from a man aged 35-49 years with alopecia areata. Some clones in this sample may be carry-over from other donors' samples. The CDR3 DNA reads as TGTGCCAGCAGTTTAAGGGCCGCGGTGGCAGATACGCAGTATTTT. Translating gives CASSLRAAVADTQYF.